This TCR beta chain was identified during a study of spatial heterogeneity in lung cancer. General study results and limits: Compared with follow-up, resection was when ubiquitous expanded tumor TCRs appeared in blood more.

Specified time point: sample taken at primary tumor resection. No cell sorting; template was whole RNA from tumor, lung tissue or PBMC. TCRdb re-called the 5' RACE reads with MiXCR, one entry per CDR3 protein. The sample has about 17,000 distinct CDR3 sequences; about a fifth are singletons. CDR3 length: 15 amino acids. Germline CDR1 reads MNHEY; CDR2 reads SMNVEV (reference sequence). V trimming: 6 bases; J trimming: 1 base; junction bases outside the gene matches: 3. Notes on this clonotype: Its antigen is as yet unknown.

This sequence originates from a female donor with early-stage non-small cell lung cancer. This chain connects TRBV27 to TRBJ2-7, with 13 nucleotides matching TRBD2. The sample consisted of PBMCs, taken at surgery. The CDR3 DNA reads TGTGCCAGCAGAGGACTAGCGGGAGCTTCCTACGAGCAGTACTTC. This codes for CASRGLAGASYEQYF.